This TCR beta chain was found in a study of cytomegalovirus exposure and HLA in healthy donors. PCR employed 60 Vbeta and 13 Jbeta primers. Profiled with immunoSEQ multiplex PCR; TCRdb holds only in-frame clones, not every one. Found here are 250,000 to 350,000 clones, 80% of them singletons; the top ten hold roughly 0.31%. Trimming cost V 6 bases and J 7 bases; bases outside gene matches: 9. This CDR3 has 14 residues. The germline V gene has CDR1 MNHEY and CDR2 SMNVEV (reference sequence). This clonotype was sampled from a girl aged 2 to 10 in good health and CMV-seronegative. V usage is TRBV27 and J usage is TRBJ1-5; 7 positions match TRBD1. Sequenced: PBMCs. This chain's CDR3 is CASSRRQGVQPQHF. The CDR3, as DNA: TGTGCCAGCAGCCGAAGACAGGGAGTACAGCCCCAGCATTTT.